This T cell receptor beta chain was sequenced in a study of CD8+ T cells in alopecia areata. About the study: For 6 to 18 months, tofacitinib was taken, and 6 months off drug followed. Whole-study findings and limits: Clonality was higher in lesional than normal scalp, especially in alopecia totalis/universalis. Many expanded lesional clones persisted in scalp and blood during tofacitinib treatment.

Note on this clone: Its specificity is unknown.

The sample's treatment: oral pan-JAK inhibitor, 5-10 mg twice daily. The researchers isolated CD4+ and CD8+ T cells from PBMCs by sorting. RNA was isolated and reverse transcribed to cDNA, the sequencing template. Clones were read by immunoSEQ multiplex PCR, and TCRdb kept only the in-frame ones, dropping some. Of about 180,000 clones listed, approximately 59% are singletons. The germline CDR1 and CDR2 sequences are SGDLS and YYNGEE. Trimming shortened V by 0 bases and J by 3 bases, and 7 bases separated the two germline ends. The CDR3 runs to 13 residues. J is TRBJ2-7 and V is TRBV9; D is undetermined. The sample was CD4+ T cells sorted from blood, taken at approximately week 60, from a patient treated with tofacitinib. The receptor's source is a human donor with alopecia areata. The CDR3 sequence is CASSVAPNYEQYF. The CDR3 bases are TGTGCCAGCAGCGTAGCCCCCAACTACGAGCAGTACTTC. Based on the CDR3 plus reference TRBV9 and TRBJ2-7, the full variable domain is DSGVTQTPKHLITATGQRVTLRCSPRSGDLSVYWYQQSLDQGLQFLIQYYNGEERAKGNILERFSAQQFPDLHSELNLSSLELGDSALYFCASSVAPNYEQYFGPGTRLTVT.